These 28 T cell receptor beta chains share one sample of origin, sequenced in a study of naive and memory T cell subsets. General study points: A few larger clonotypes appeared in naive repertoires, especially CD8, possibly memory cells re-expressing CD45RA.

Two oligonucleotides, mixed equimolar, formed the beta constant-region primer covering TRBC1 and TRBC2. Ligated cDNA was amplified by four rounds of PCR with nested alpha and beta constant-region primers and SP2. MiXCR was run by TCRdb on the UMI-ligation and nested PCR reads, yielding one entry per CDR3 protein. The data contain roughly 100,000 distinct CDR3 sequences, around 11% of them singletons. These receptors' targets are unknown. Sequenced material: naive CD4+ T cells from blood. These receptors were obtained from a human donor in good health.

The CDR3 DNA reads as TGTGCCAGCAGCCGACCTCCTTTAACAGGAAACTATGGCTACACCTTC. Protein sequence: CASSRPPLTGNYGYTF. The chain links TRBV12-3 or TRBV12-4 to TRBJ1-2; weak D call: TRBD1 (5 bases). V was shortened by 6 bases and J by 2 bases, with 19 bases between the two germline ends. The length of the CDR3 is 16 residues.

This clonotype showed up just a few times. The rearrangement links TRBV20-1 to TRBJ2-7, with 8 bases fitting TRBD2. Germline V gene sequence: CDR1 DFQATT, CDR2 SNEGSKA (reference sequence). J gave up 4 bases and V 3 bases, and 5 bases lay outside the gene matches. The CDR3 spans 13 residues. The CDR3 nucleotides are TGCAGTGCTAGCAGGACTAGCTGGTACGAGCAGTACTTC. It encodes CSASRTSWYEQYF.

This clonotype was detected many times. The gene calls are TRBV3-1 and TRBJ2-7, with 7 nucleotides matching TRBD1. The CDR3 has 16 amino acids. Per the germline V gene, CDR1 is LGHDT and CDR2 is YNNKEL (reference sequence). With V trimmed by 3 bases and J by 1 base, 9 bases remained unmatched. The CDR3 DNA reads TGTGCCAGCAGCCATCAGGGGACAGCTAGGTCCTACGAGCAGTACTTC. This translates into CASSHQGTARSYEQYF.

This clonotype was picked up many times. This chain uses TRBV18 with TRBJ1-1; TRBD1 agrees at 8 bases. Germline assignment: CDR1 KGHSH and CDR2 LQKENI. Germline trimming cut 5 bases from V and 4 bases from J; bases unmatched to any gene: 3. The CDR3 covers 13 residues. CDR3 sequence (DNA): TGTGCCAGCTCAGGTACAGGGGGCACTGAAGCTTTCTTT. Translated: CASSGTGGTEAFF.

This clonotype turned up a few times. V gene TRBV6-2 or TRBV6-3 combines with J gene TRBJ1-5; D unresolved. There are 16 residues in the CDR3. The ends were cut back, 7 bases at V and 0 bases at J, with 16 bases in the middle. The V gene's germline CDR1 is MNHEY and CDR2 SVGEGT. Written as DNA, the CDR3 is TGTGCCAGCACCCCCGGCGGTTCTAATAGCAATCAGCCCCAGCATTTT. It translates to CASTPGGSNSNQPQHF.

There are many counts of this clonotype. J is TRBJ1-2 and V is TRBV19, with D unclear. V lost 7 bases to trimming and J lost 8 bases, with 20 bases between them. The CDR3 has 14 residues. CDR1 and CDR2 (germline): LNHDA, SQIVND (reference sequence). The CDR3 spells CASTPPGNPSGYTF. The DNA of the CDR3 is TGTGCCAGTACCCCTCCGGGGAATCCCTCAGGCTACACCTTC.

V usage is TRBV29-1 and J usage is TRBJ1-2; D possibly corresponds to TRBD1 (5 bases). This CDR3 comprises 14 residues. The ends were cut back, 6 bases at V and 8 bases at J, with 22 bases in the middle. CDR1 is SQVTM, CDR2 ANQGSEA, per germline. For the CDR3, the DNA is TGCAGCGTGGCCAAGCCGGGGGTTCGTGGGGGCTACACCTTC. Its protein product is CSVAKPGVRGGYTF.

The chain is built from TRBV18 and TRBJ1-1, with 8 bases identical to TRBD1. This CDR3 comprises 13 residues. V trimming: 5 bases; J trimming: 3 bases; junction bases outside the gene matches: 2. Germline CDR1 reads KGHSH; CDR2 reads LQKENI. CDR3 coding DNA: TGTGCCAGCTCAAAGGACAGGGACACTGAAGCTTTCTTT. This sequence encodes CASSKDRDTEAFF.

This chain connects TRBV7-3 to TRBJ1-3; no firm D call. Trimming stripped 4 bases from V and 3 bases from J, with 7 bases between. The CDR3 runs 13 residues. CDR1 and CDR2 from the germline V gene are SGHTA and FQGTGA. CDR3 loop: CASSSDHGNTIYF. The CDR3 coding sequence is TGTGCCAGCAGCTCCGACCATGGAAACACCATATATTTT.

This clonotype has a count of ten or more. The chain is built from TRBV12-3 or TRBV12-4 and TRBJ2-1, with 14 bases aligning to TRBD2. The CDR3 runs 16 residues. V was pared by 5 bases and J by 5 bases, with 5 bases of the junction left unmatched. Here the CDR3 reads CASSPRLAGGNNEQFF. CDR3 bases: TGTGCCAGCAGTCCACGACTAGCGGGAGGGAACAATGAGCAGTTCTTC.

There are a few counts of this clonotype. The chain uses TRBV6-2 or TRBV6-3 and TRBJ2-1, with 13 nucleotides matching TRBD2. This CDR3 is 15 amino acids long. Looked up from germline, CDR1 is MNHEY and CDR2 is SVGEGT. The trim removed 9 bases at V and 5 bases at J, leaving 7 bases unmatched. The CDR3 coding sequence is TGTGCCAGTGATTCCGGACTAGCGGGGGACAATGAGCAGTTCTTC. Amino acids: CASDSGLAGDNEQFF.

This clonotype has ten or more counts. This chain joins TRBV4-2 and TRBJ2-1, with 8 bases fitting TRBD2. Per germline, CDR1 LGHNA and CDR2 YNFKEQ. The J segment lost 6 bases and the V segment lost 8 bases, leaving 3 bases of the junction unmatched. The CDR3 is 12 amino acids. CDR3 protein: CASGGGSNEQFF. The DNA for the CDR3 is TGTGCCAGCGGCGGGGGGAGCAATGAGCAGTTCTTC.

In DNA, the CDR3 is TGTGCCTGGAGTGTCTGGCGGGGTGAGACCCAGTACTTC. Its protein product is CAWSVWRGETQYF. The chain links TRBV30 to TRBJ2-5; the D gene is possibly TRBD2 (6 bases). The V gene's germline CDR1 is GTSNPN and CDR2 SVGIG (reference sequence). The length of the CDR3 is 13 residues. V dropped 0 bases and J dropped 5 bases, with 10 bases sitting between them.

In its sample, this clonotype was seen a few times. The rearrangement joins TRBV7-8 to TRBJ1-4, with D possibly matching TRBD1 (5 bases). This CDR3 has 14 amino acids. Germline V gene data show CDR1 as SGHVS and CDR2 as FQNEAQ. V was clipped by 5 bases and J by 7 bases, with 14 bases between them. CDR3 loop: CASSPGRSSEKLFF. DNA for the CDR3: TGTGCCAGCAGCCCGGGACGGAGTAGTGAAAAACTGTTTTTT.

This rearrangement joins TRBV6-2 or TRBV6-3 to TRBJ1-1; the D is unclear. V was shortened by 6 bases and J by 8 bases, with 16 bases between the two germline ends. Germline V gives CDR1 MNHEY, CDR2 SVGEGT. This CDR3 region has 13 residues. CDR3 in DNA: TGTGCCAGCAGCCTTACGTCCACAGTCGAAGCTTTCTTT. Translation: CASSLTSTVEAFF.

The chain joins TRBV6-2 or TRBV6-3 to TRBJ1-1, with D perhaps matching TRBD1 (6 bases). The CDR3 contains 12 residues. With 6 bases removed from V and 4 bases from J, the gap between germline ends came to 9 bases. The V gene's germline CDR1 is MNHEY and CDR2 SVGEGT. CDR3 nucleotides: TGTGCCAGCAGGAGAGGGGGCACTGAAGCTTTCTTT. Encoded protein: CASRRGGTEAFF.

There are a few counts of this clonotype. The chain employs TRBV7-2 and TRBJ2-3; unclear D gene. Trimming took off 5 bases at V and 3 bases at J, with 12 bases between the two ends. Germline assignment: CDR1 SGHTA and CDR2 FQGNSA. CDR3 size: 14 residues. The chain's CDR3 is CASSAQTMTDTQYF. Here the CDR3 DNA reads TGTGCCAGCAGCGCCCAAACTATGACAGATACGCAGTATTTT.

This chain joins TRBV29-1 and TRBJ2-3, with D unresolved. This CDR3 region has 12 residues. Trimming shortened V by 5 bases and J by 2 bases, and 8 bases separated the two germline ends. Looked up from germline, CDR1 is SQVTM and CDR2 is ANQGSEA. The CDR3 here is CSVNPTTDTQYF. The CDR3 coding sequence is TGCAGCGTTAATCCCACCACAGATACGCAGTATTTT.

The chain carries TRBV4-2 and TRBJ2-1, with D unclear. Per germline, CDR1 LGHNA and CDR2 YNFKEQ. Trimming pared 3 bases from V and 9 bases from J, leaving 15 bases between. The CDR3 has 14 amino acids. The CDR3 spells CASSQGRVSGEQFF. The CDR3, as DNA: TGTGCCAGCAGCCAGGGAAGGGTTTCGGGTGAGCAGTTCTTC.

In its sample, this clonotype was seen a few times. The chain carries TRBV5-1 and TRBJ1-5; D not certain. The CDR3 spans 15 residues. The germline V and J ends were trimmed by 0 bases and 1 base, with 8 bases remaining between them. Germline V gene lookup returns CDR1 SGHRS and CDR2 YFSETQ. CDR3 region: CASSLGDSSNQPQHF. CDR3 sequence (DNA): TGCGCCAGCAGCTTGGGAGACTCCAGCAATCAGCCCCAGCATTTT. Filled out from reference TRBV5-1 and TRBJ1-5, the complete variable domain reads KAGVTQTPRYLIKTRGQQVTLSCSPISGHRSVSWYQQTPGQGLQFLFEYFSETQRNKGNFPGRFSGRQFSNSRSEMNVSTLELGDSALYLCASSLGDSSNQPQHFGDGTRLSIL.

The J gene is TRBJ2-7, the V gene TRBV4-1; 7 bases fit TRBD1. The CDR3 runs to 16 residues. Germline CDR1 is MGHRA and CDR2 is YSYEKL. Unmatched junction bases numbered 8, after V lost 1 base and J lost 2 bases. Here the CDR3 reads CASSQGPGTETYEQYF. The CDR3 DNA reads as TGCGCCAGCAGCCAAGGACCCGGGACAGAAACCTACGAGCAGTACTTC.

Only a few counts were recorded for this clonotype. The V gene is TRBV15, the J gene TRBJ1-1; 8 positions agree with TRBD1. The CDR3 loop spans 16 amino acids. Looked up from germline, CDR1 is LNHNV and CDR2 is YYDKDF (reference sequence). The V and J ends lost 7 bases and 0 bases, in that order; junction bases with no gene match: 10. The CDR3: CATNDQPDRVNTEAFF. DNA of the CDR3: TGTGCCACCAATGACCAACCGGACAGGGTGAACACTGAAGCTTTCTTT. Full variable domain (outside the CDR3, taken from reference TRBV15 and TRBJ1-1): DAMVIQNPRYQVTQFGKPVTLSCSQTLNHNVMYWYQQKSSQAPKLLFHYYDKDFNNEADTPDNFQSRRPNTSFCFLDIRSPGLGDTAMYLCATNDQPDRVNTEAFFGQGTRLTVV.

A few counts support this clonotype. The chain has TRBV6-5 and TRBJ1-1; the D gene is possibly TRBD1 (6 bases). CDR3 size: 16 residues. The germline V gene has CDR1 MNHEY and CDR2 SVGAGI. Between the trimmed V and J ends, which lost 6 bases and 6 bases, there was a span of 23 bases. CDR3 region: CASSSPSGANSAEAFF. CDR3 nucleotide sequence: TGTGCCAGCAGCTCACCGTCGGGGGCAAACTCTGCTGAAGCTTTCTTT.

The genes are TRBV7-2 and TRBJ1-1; no clear D gene. V lost 1 base and J lost 1, with 10 bases in between. Per the germline V gene, CDR1 is SGHTA and CDR2 is FQGNSA. This CDR3 has 15 residues. The CDR3 nucleotides are TGTGCCAGCAGCTTAGAAAAGGGCCCGAACACTGAAGCTTTCTTT. Translating it yields CASSLEKGPNTEAFF. The variable domain in full, completed from reference TRBV7-2 and TRBJ1-1, reads GAGVSQSPSNKVTEKGKDVELRCDPISGHTALYWYRQSLGQGLEFLIYFQGNSAPDKSGLPSDRFSAERTGGSVSTLTIQRTQQEDSAVYLCASSLEKGPNTEAFFGQGTRLTVV.

The chain combines TRBV18 with TRBJ2-1; D possibly matches TRBD1 or TRBD2 (5 bases each). V was cut by 3 bases and J by 6 bases, with 12 bases left in between. CDR3 length: 14 amino acids. Germline-derived CDR1 and CDR2 are KGHSH and LQKENI. As DNA, the CDR3 is TGTGCCAGCTCACCGGATCCAGGGACCAATGAGCAGTTCTTC. Its protein product is CASSPDPGTNEQFF.

This clonotype was found a few times. The CDR3 nucleotides read TGTGCCAGCAAGGAGGCCCAACAACCCAACAATGAGCAGTTCTTC. Protein: CASKEAQQPNNEQFF. The V call is TRBV12-3 or TRBV12-4, the J call TRBJ2-1; D might be TRBD2 (5 bases). Trimming left V 7 bases short and J 5 bases short, with 18 bases between. This CDR3 contains 15 residues.

This clonotype was seen only a few times. The V gene is TRBV20-1, the J gene TRBJ1-1; D uncertain. Germline V gene sequence: CDR1 DFQATT, CDR2 SNEGSKA (reference sequence). V was clipped by 3 bases and J by 4 bases, with 21 bases between them. There are 16 residues in the CDR3. Here the CDR3 reads CSASEFARVASTEAFF. CDR3 DNA: TGCAGTGCTAGTGAGTTCGCGAGGGTCGCGAGCACTGAAGCTTTCTTT.

The chain carries TRBV9 and TRBJ2-1; D tentatively reads TRBD1 or TRBD2 (5 bases each). CDR1 is SGDLS and CDR2 is YYNGEE in the germline V gene. Trimming shortened V by 3 bases and J by 3 bases, and 13 bases separated the two germline ends. The CDR3 covers 15 residues. The CDR3: CASSAGTSDYNEQFF. Here the CDR3 DNA reads TGTGCCAGCAGCGCAGGGACCTCGGACTACAATGAGCAGTTCTTC.